The rows below give T cell receptor beta chains drawn from one sample of a study of regulatory T cells in long-lasting Graves disease. TCRdb analysed the multiplex PCR reads with MiXCR anew, one entry per CDR3 protein. The repertoire holds hundreds of thousands of distinct CDR3 sequences, with 15% as singletons. This sample also appeared in a second study, on T cells in Graves' hyperthyroidism and ophthalmopathy.

The sample in question was peripheral blood mononuclear cells (PBMCs), obtained at new diagnosis, from a patient treated with antithyroid drugs. The receptors here all came from a woman aged 35 to 49 with Graves disease. Each CDR3 is given with its conserved first and last residue. Each record gives: J gene, D gene, V gene, clone size, CDR3 DNA, CDR3 protein. D genes are given only for firm matches. Clone size, where shown, is once, few, many, or a class for clones that have expanded.

TRBJ2-2 | TRBD1 | TRBV6-2/TRBV6-3 | many | TGTGCCAGCAGTGGACCGGACAGGACGAACACCGGGGAGCTGTTTTTT | CASSGPDRTNTGELFF
TRBJ2-7 | TRBD2 | TRBV20-1 | many | TGCAGTGCTAGTCCTGGAGCGGGAGGAAGGAACGAGCAGTACTTC | CSASPGAGGRNEQYF
TRBJ2-2 | TRBD2 | TRBV13 | . | TGTGCCAGCAGCCCGGGACTAGCGGGACGTTCTGGGGAGCTGTTTTTT | CASSPGLAGRSGELFF
TRBJ2-1 | . | TRBV10-3 | many | TGTGCCATCGGCAGGGAGACGGGTGAGCAGTTCTTC | CAIGRETGEQFF
TRBJ2-3 | . | TRBV7-2 | few | TGTGCCAGCAGCTACAGGGGGGGCCGCACAGATACGCAGTATTTT | CASSYRGGRTDTQYF
TRBJ2-1 | . | TRBV12-3/TRBV12-4 | many | TGTGCCAGCAGTTTAGAAGCGGTGGTTGGCAATGAGCAGTTCTTC | CASSLEAVVGNEQFF
TRBJ2-1 | TRBD2 | TRBV5-6 | . | TGTGCCAGCAGCTTCCCGAAAGAGACTAGCGGGAGCCCCTACAATGAGCAGTTCTTC | CASSFPKETSGSPYNEQFF
TRBJ2-4 | . | TRBV28 | . | TGTGCCAGCAGTTTCCGGGGAGCCAAAAACATTCAGTACTTC | CASSFRGAKNIQYF
TRBJ2-1 | . | TRBV7-9 | . | TGTGCCAGCAGCATCACCGGGGTCTCCTACAATGAGCAGTTCTTC | CASSITGVSYNEQFF
TRBJ2-1 | . | TRBV9 | few | TGTGCCAGCAGCGTAATGAGGAGTTCCGGGGGGCACAATGAGCAGTTCTTC | CASSVMRSSGGHNEQFF
TRBJ2-7 | . | TRBV10-3 | many | TGTGCCATCAGTCCCGGAGCAGGGGAAGGGACCTACGAGCAGTACTTC | CAISPGAGEGTYEQYF
TRBJ2-2 | TRBD2 | TRBV18 | . | TGTGCCAGCTCACCCGTGCTAGCGGGACGAAGGACCGGGGAGCTGTTTTTT | CASSPVLAGRRTGELFF
TRBJ2-7 | . | TRBV2 | few | TGTGCCAGCAGTGGGGGTTACCCCTACGAGCAGTACTTC | CASSGGYPYEQYF
TRBJ2-3 | TRBD1 | TRBV4-1 | . | TGCGCCAGCAGCGCCACGGGACAGGGGCCCGCAGATACGCAGTATTTT | CASSATGQGPADTQYF
TRBJ2-7 | TRBD2 | TRBV7-8 | many | TGTGCCAGCAGCTTGGGGGTAGCGGGAGGGACCTACGAGCAGTACTTC | CASSLGVAGGTYEQYF
TRBJ1-2 | . | TRBV28 | many | TGTGCCAGCAGACCCAATACAGGGAATTCCTATGGCTACACCTTC | CASRPNTGNSYGYTF
TRBJ2-3 | . | TRBV6-9 | few | TGTGCCAGCAGTTACGGAACTGCGGACACAGATACGCAGTATTTT | CASSYGTADTDTQYF
TRBJ2-1 | TRBD2 | TRBV20-1 | many | TGCAGTGCTCAAGATAGCGGGAGGGCCTACAATGAGCAGTTCTTC | CSAQDSGRAYNEQFF
TRBJ1-1 | . | TRBV18 | many | TGTGCCAGCTCAGACCGGTACACTGAAGCTTTCTTT | CASSDRYTEAFF
TRBJ2-5 | . | TRBV7-3 | many | TGTGCCAGCAGCTTAGTATCCGGGGGGACCCAGTACTTC | CASSLVSGGTQYF
TRBJ1-1 | TRBD1 | TRBV7-8 | many | TGTGCCAGCAGCTTGGACAGGGTGGGGACAGCTTTCTTT | CASSLDRVGTAFF
TRBJ2-5 | TRBD1 | TRBV7-8 | many | TGTGCCAGCAGCTTAGCACGGACAGGGAGTCCCGAAGAGACCCAGTACTTC | CASSLARTGSPEETQYF
TRBJ2-1 | TRBD2 | TRBV27 | . | TGTGCCAGGGGGGAGGGACTAGCGGGCGTCAGCTCCTACAATGAGCAGTTCTTC | CARGEGLAGVSSYNEQFF
TRBJ2-1 | TRBD1 | TRBV25-1 | . | TGTGCCAGCAGACAGGGGACTGAGCAGTTCTTC | CASRQGTEQFF
TRBJ2-3 | . | TRBV29-1 | many | TGCAGCGTTGAAGGGGGCAGGGCGCCCACAGATACGCAGTATTTT | CSVEGGRAPTDTQYF
TRBJ1-2 | TRBD1 | TRBV6-2/TRBV6-3 | many | TGTGCCAGCAGTCCACGGACAGGGGTTGGCTACACCTTC | CASSPRTGVGYTF
TRBJ2-7 | . | TRBV10-3 | many | TGTGCCATCAGTGAGTCAGGGGAGCAGTACTTC | CAISESGEQYF
TRBJ2-5 | TRBD2 | TRBV13 | many | TGTGCCAGCAGCCCACCACGGGGGGGGCGTCTACAAGAGACCCAGTACTTC | CASSPPRGGRLQETQYF
TRBJ2-7 | TRBD1 | TRBV6-1 | . | TGTGCCAGCAGTGGGGACAGCCCCTACGGTTACGAGCAGTACTTC | CASSGDSPYGYEQYF
TRBJ2-1 | TRBD1 | TRBV19 | many | TGTGCCAGTAGTATGAGGGCGGACAGGATCGTCTACAATGAGCAGTTCTTC | CASSMRADRIVYNEQFF
TRBJ2-2 | TRBD2 | TRBV19 | few | TGTGCCAGTAGTAGGGTAGCGGGAGTTCTGGCCACCGGGGAGCTGTTTTTT | CASSRVAGVLATGELFF
TRBJ2-5 | . | TRBV12-5 | many | TGTGCTAGTGGTCTCAACCCACCGGAGACCCAGTACTTC | CASGLNPPETQYF
TRBJ2-7 | . | TRBV5-1 | . | TGCGCCAGCAGCTTGGGTCAGGGGCACTCCTACGAGCAGTACTTC | CASSLGQGHSYEQYF
TRBJ2-3 | . | TRBV6-2/TRBV6-3 | . | TGTGCCAGCAGTGAAGTGTTAGCAGCTAGCACAGATACGCAGTATTTT | CASSEVLAASTDTQYF
TRBJ1-5 | . | TRBV12-3/TRBV12-4 | few | TGTGCCAGCAGCGCCCCGGGGGCTGGAAATCAGCCCCAGCATTTT | CASSAPGAGNQPQHF
TRBJ1-1 | . | TRBV4-1 | few | TGCGCCAGCAGACTCAACAGGGATGTGAGAACTGAAGCTTTCTTT | CASRLNRDVRTEAFF
TRBJ2-3 | . | TRBV6-2/TRBV6-3 | . | TGTGCCAGCAGCCGTAGCACCAACGGTGGAGATACGCAGTATTTT | CASSRSTNGGDTQYF
TRBJ2-5 | . | TRBV12-3/TRBV12-4 | many | TGTGCCAGCAGTTTAGGTTCGGGCTACCTGTACCAAGAGACCCAGTACTTC | CASSLGSGYLYQETQYF
TRBJ2-1 | TRBD2 | TRBV18 | many | TGTGCCAGCTCACCTCTCCGGGACTACACCGACAATGAGCAGTTCTTC | CASSPLRDYTDNEQFF
TRBJ2-1 | TRBD1 | TRBV28 | many | TGTGCCAGCAGCACGGACAGGGGGTCAGTTTCCTACAATGAGCAGTTCTTC | CASSTDRGSVSYNEQFF
TRBJ1-5 | TRBD1 | TRBV28 | few | TGTGCCAGCAGTTTTTCAGGGACAGTACAGCCCCAGCATTTT | CASSFSGTVQPQHF
TRBJ2-1 | TRBD2 | TRBV13 | few | TGTGCCAGCAGCGCCTCCGGGACTAGCGGGAGAGGTGAGCAGTTCTTC | CASSASGTSGRGEQFF
TRBJ1-5 | . | TRBV2 | many | TGTGCCAGCGATGCCACCGCGGGTCAGCCCCAGCATTTT | CASDATAGQPQHF
TRBJ2-2 | TRBD1 | TRBV2 | many | TGTGCCAGCAGAGCCGGCAGGGGGCAGGGCACCGGGGAGCTGTTTTTT | CASRAGRGQGTGELFF
TRBJ2-7 | . | TRBV5-1 | . | TGCGCCAGCAGCGCGGTGGGAGTCAGGTCCAACGAGCAGTACTTC | CASSAVGVRSNEQYF
TRBJ2-3 | . | TRBV27 | many | TGTGCCAGCAGCAACCAGGCAGATACGCAGTATTTT | CASSNQADTQYF